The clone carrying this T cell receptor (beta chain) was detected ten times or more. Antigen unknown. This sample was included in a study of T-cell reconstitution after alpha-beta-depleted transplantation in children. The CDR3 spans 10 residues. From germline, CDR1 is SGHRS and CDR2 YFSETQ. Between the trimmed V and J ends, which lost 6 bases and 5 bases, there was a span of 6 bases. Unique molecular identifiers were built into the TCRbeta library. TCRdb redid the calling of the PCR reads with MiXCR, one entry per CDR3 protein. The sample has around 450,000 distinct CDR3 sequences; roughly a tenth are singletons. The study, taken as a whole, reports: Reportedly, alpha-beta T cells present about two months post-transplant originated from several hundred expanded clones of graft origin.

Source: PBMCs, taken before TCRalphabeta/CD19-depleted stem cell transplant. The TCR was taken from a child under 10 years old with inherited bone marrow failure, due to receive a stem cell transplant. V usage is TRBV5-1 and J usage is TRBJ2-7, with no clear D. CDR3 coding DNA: TGCGCCAGCATTCGCGACGAGCAGTACTTC. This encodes CASIRDEQYF.